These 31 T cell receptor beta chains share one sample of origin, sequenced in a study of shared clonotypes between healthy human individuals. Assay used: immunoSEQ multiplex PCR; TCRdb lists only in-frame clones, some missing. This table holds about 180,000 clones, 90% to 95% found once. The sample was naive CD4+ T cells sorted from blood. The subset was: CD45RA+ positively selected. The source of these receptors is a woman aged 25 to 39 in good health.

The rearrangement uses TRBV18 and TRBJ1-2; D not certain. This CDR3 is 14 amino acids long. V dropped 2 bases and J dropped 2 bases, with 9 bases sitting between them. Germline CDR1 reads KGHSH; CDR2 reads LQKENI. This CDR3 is CASSPLGQNYGYTF. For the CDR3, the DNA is TGTGCCAGCTCACCATTGGGCCAGAACTATGGCTACACCTTC.

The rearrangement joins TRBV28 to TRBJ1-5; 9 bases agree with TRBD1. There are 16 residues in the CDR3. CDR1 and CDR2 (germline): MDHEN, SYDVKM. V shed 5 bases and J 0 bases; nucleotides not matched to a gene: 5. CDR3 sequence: CASSQYRGHSNQPQHF. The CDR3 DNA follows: TGTGCCAGCAGTCAATACAGGGGGCATAGCAATCAGCCCCAGCATTTT.

The CDR3 sequence is CAWSVLETNEQYF. The DNA of the CDR3 is TGTGCCTGGAGTGTACTGGAGACGAACGAGCAGTACTTC. This chain joins TRBV30 and TRBJ2-7; D remains ambiguous. Germline V lookup: CDR1 GTSNPN, CDR2 SVGIG (reference sequence). This CDR3 has 13 amino acids. Trimming stripped 0 bases from V and 5 bases from J, with 11 bases between. Full variable domain (rest looked up from reference TRBV30 and TRBJ2-7): SQTIHQWPATLVQPVGSPLSLECTVEGTSNPNLYWYRQAAGRGLQLLFYSVGIGQISSEVPQNLSASRPQDRQFILSSKKLLLSDSGFYLCAWSVLETNEQYFGPGTRLTVT.

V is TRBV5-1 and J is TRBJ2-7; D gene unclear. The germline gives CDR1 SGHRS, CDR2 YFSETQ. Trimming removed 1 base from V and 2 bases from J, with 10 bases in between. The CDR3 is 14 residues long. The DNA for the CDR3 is TGCGCCAGCAGCTTGTACTCGGGTACCTACGAGCAGTACTTC. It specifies CASSLYSGTYEQYF.

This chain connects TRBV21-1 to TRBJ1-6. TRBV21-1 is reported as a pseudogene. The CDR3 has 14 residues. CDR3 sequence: CASSKCGWNSPLHF. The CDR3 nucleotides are TGTGCCAGCAGCAAATGTGGGTGGAATTCACCCCTCCACTTT.

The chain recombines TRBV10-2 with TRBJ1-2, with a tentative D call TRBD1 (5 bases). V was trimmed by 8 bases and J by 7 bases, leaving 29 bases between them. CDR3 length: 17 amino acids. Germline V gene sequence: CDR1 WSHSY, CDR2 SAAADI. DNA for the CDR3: TGCGCCAGCGGGGAGGGTCCTGGGGCTTTCCCCCAACGTGGCTACACCTTC. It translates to CASGEGPGAFPQRGYTF.

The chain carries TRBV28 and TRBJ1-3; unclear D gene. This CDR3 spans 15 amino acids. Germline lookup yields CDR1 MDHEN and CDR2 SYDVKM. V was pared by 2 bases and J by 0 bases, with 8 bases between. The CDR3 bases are TGTGCCAGCAGTTTAGCGGATAACTCTGGAAACACCATATATTTT. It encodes CASSLADNSGNTIYF.

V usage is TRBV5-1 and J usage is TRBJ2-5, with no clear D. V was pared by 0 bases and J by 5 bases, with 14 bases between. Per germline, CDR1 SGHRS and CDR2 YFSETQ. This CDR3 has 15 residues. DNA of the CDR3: TGCGCCAGCAGCTTGGCGACTTCACTGGGGGAGACCCAGTACTTC. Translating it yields CASSLATSLGETQYF.

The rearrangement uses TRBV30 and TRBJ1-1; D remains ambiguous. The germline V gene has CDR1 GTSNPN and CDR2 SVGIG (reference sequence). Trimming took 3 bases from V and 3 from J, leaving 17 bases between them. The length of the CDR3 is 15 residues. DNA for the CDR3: TGTGCCTGGAGAGAGTCCCCCCCGGTGGACACTGAAGCTTTCTTT. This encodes CAWRESPPVDTEAFF.

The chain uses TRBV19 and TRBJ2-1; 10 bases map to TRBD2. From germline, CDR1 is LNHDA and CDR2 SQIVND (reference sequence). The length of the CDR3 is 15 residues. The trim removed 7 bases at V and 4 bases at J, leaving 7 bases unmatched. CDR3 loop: CASTSSGGPYNEQFF. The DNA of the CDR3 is TGTGCCAGTACTTCTAGCGGGGGTCCTTACAATGAGCAGTTCTTC. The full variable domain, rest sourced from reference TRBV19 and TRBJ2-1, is DGGITQSPKYLFRKEGQNVTLSCEQNLNHDAMYWYRQDPGQGLRLIYYSQIVNDFQKGDIAEGYSVSREKKESFPLTVTSAQKNPTAFYLCASTSSGGPYNEQFFGPGTRLTVL.

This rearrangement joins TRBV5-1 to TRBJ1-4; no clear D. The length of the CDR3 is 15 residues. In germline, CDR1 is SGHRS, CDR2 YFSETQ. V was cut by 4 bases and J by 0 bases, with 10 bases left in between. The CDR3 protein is CASSLTAATNEKLFF. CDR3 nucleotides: TGCGCCAGCAGCCTCACAGCCGCAACTAATGAAAAACTGTTTTTT.

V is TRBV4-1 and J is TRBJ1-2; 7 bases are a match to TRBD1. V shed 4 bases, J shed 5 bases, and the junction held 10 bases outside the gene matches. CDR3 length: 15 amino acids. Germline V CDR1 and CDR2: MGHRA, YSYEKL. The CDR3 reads CASSPLTGMGYGYTF. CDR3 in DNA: TGCGCCAGCAGCCCTTTGACAGGGATGGGGTATGGCTACACCTTC.

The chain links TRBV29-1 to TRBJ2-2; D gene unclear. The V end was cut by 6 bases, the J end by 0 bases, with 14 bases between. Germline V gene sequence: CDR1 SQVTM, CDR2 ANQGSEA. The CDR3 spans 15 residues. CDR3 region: CSVGVENSNTGELFF. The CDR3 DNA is TGCAGCGTAGGAGTGGAGAACTCGAACACCGGGGAGCTGTTTTTT.

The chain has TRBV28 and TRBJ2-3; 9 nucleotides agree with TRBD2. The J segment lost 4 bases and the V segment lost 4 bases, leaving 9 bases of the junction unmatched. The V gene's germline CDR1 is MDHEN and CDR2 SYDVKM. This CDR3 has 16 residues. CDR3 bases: TGTGCCAGCAGTTCCCATGTCGGCGGGAGGGCAGATACGCAGTATTTT. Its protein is CASSSHVGGRADTQYF.

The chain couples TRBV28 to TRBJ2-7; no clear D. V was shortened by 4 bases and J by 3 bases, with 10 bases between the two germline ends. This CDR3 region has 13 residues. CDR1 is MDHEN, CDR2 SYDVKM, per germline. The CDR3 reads CASSSDLYYEQYF. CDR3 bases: TGTGCCAGCAGTTCCGACCTATACTACGAGCAGTACTTC.

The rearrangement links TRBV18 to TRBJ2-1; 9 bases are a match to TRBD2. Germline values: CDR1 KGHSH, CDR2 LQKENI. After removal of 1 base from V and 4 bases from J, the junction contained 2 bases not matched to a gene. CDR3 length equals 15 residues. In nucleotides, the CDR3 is TGTGCCAGCTCACCACAGCGGGAGGTATACAATGAGCAGTTCTTC. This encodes CASSPQREVYNEQFF.

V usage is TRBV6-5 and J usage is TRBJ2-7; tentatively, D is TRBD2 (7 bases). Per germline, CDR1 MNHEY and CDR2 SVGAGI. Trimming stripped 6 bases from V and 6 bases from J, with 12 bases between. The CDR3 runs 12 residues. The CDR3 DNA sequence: TGTGCCAGCAGGGGAGGGGGTGGCGAGCAGTACTTC. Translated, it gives CASRGGGGEQYF.

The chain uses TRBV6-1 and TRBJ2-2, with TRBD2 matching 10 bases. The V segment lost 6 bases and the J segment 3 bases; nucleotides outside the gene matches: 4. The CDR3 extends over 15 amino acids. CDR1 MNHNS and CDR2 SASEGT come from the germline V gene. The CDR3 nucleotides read TGTGCCAGCAGGGAGCGGGAGGGGGACACCGGGGAGCTGTTTTTT. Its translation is CASREREGDTGELFF.

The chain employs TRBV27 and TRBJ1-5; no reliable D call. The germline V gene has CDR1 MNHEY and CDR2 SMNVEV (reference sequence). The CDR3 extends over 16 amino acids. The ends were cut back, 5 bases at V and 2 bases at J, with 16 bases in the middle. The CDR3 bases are TGTGCCAGCAGTAAAACCGGCGGAGGCGGCAATCAGCCCCAGCATTTT. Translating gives CASSKTGGGGNQPQHF.

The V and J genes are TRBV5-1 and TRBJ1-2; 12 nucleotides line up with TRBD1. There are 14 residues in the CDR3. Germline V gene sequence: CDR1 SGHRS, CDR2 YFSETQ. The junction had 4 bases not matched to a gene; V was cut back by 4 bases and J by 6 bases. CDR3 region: CASSTWDRGHGYTF. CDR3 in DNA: TGCGCCAGCAGCACGTGGGACAGGGGGCATGGCTACACCTTC. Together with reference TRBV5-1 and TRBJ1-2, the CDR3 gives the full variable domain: KAGVTQTPRYLIKTRGQQVTLSCSPISGHRSVSWYQQTPGQGLQFLFEYFSETQRNKGNFPGRFSGRQFSNSRSEMNVSTLELGDSALYLCASSTWDRGHGYTFGSGTRLTVV.

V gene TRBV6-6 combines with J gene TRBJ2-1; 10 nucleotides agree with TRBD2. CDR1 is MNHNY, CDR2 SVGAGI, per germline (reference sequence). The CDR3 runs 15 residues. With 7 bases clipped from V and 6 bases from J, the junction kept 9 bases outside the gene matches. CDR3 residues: CASNRGASGSNEQFF. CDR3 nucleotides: TGTGCCAGCAATCGTGGGGCTAGCGGGAGCAATGAGCAGTTCTTC.

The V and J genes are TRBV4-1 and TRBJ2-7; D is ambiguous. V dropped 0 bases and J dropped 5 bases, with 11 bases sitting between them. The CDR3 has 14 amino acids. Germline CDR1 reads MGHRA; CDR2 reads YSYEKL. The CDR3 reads CASSQDSSRDEQYF. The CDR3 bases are TGCGCCAGCAGCCAAGATTCTAGTCGGGACGAGCAGTACTTC.

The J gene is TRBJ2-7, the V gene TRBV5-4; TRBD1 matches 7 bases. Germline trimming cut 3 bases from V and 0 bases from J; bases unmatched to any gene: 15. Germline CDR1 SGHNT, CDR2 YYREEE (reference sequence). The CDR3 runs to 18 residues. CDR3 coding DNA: TGTGCCAGCAGCTCCGGCCCTTCGGTGTGGGACAGCTCCTACGAGCAGTACTTC. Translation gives CASSSGPSVWDSSYEQYF.

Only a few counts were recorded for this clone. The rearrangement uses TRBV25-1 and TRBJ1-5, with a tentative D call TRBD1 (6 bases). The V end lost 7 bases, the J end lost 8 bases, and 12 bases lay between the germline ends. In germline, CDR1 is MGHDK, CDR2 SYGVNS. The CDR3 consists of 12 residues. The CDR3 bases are TGTGCCAGCAATCAGGGGATAGAGCCCCAGCATTTT. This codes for CASNQGIEPQHF.

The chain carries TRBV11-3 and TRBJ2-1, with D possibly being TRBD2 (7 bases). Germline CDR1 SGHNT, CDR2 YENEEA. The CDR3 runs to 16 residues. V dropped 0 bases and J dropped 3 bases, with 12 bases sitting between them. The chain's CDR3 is CASSLEGGGNYNEQFF. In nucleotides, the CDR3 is TGTGCCAGCAGCTTAGAGGGCGGGGGCAACTACAATGAGCAGTTCTTC.

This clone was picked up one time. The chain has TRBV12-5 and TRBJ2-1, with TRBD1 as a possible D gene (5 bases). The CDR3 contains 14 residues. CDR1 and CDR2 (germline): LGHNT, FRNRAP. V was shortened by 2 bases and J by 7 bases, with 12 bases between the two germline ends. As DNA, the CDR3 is TGTGCTAGTGGTTTGTCCCGCAGGGTGAATGAGCAGTTCTTC. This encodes CASGLSRRVNEQFF.

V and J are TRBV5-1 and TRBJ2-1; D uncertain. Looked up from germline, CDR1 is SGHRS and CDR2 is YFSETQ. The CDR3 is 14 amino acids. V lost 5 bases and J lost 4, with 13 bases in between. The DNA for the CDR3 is TGCGCCAGCAGTGTGCAGAACTATTACAATGAGCAGTTCTTC. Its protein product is CASSVQNYYNEQFF.

In DNA, the CDR3 is TGTGCCAGCAGCTGGGGGGTGGCTGGGGCCAACGTCCTGACTTTC. Its translation is CASSWGVAGANVLTF. This rearrangement joins TRBV7-2 to TRBJ2-6; D may be TRBD2 (6 bases). Germline CDR1 and CDR2: SGHTA and FQGNSA. This CDR3 is built from 15 residues. With 4 bases removed from V and 2 bases from J, the gap between germline ends came to 9 bases.

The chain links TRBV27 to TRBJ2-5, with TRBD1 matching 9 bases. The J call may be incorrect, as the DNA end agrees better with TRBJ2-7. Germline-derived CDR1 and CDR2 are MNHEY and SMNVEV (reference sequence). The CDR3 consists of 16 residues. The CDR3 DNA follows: TGTGCCAGCAGTTTATCCGGGACAGGGATGCCCTACGAGCAGTACTTC. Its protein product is CASSLSGTGMPYEQYF.

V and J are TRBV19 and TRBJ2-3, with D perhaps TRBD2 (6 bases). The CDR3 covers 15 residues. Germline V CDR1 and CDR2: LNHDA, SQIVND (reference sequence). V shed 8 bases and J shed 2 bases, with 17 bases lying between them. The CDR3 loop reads CASGPGGIYTDTQYF. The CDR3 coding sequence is TGTGCCAGTGGACCTGGCGGGATCTACACAGATACGCAGTATTTT.

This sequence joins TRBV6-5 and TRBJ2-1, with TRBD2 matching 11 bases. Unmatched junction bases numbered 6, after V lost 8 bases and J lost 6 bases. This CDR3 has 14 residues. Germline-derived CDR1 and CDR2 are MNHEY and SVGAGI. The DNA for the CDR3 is TGTGCCAGCTCGATACTAGCGGGGGCCAATGAGCAGTTCTTC. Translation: CASSILAGANEQFF.